Here is one T cell receptor (beta chain) with its context. Its antigen remains undetermined. No base quality information exists; no much larger clone differs at one position. The junction carries 12 bases between V and J, which are trimmed by 4 bases and 8 bases respectively. Spanning cysteine to phenylalanine, the CDR3 consists of 12 amino acids. CDR3 DNA only is kept here, 36 bases in frame from base 1. CDR1 and CDR2 are read off the germline V gene as SGHRS and YFSETQ. This record comes from a study of blood T cell repertoires in COVID-19 (dated by TCRdb to the early 2020s). Looking at the study overall: Samples covering the acute and convalescent phases of COVID-19 were provided by collaborators in the United States, Italy and Spain. Samples were obtained from the ongoing ImmuneRACE study (first 160 participants) and from 1,254 subjects provided by 6 global collaborators. The sample metadata nearly always contained a de-identified subject ID, COVID-19 status, age in years and sex. The prospective study material was composed of cDNA or gDNA derived from T cells, B-cell-depleted T cells, or PBMCs. Deeply sampled blood TCRbeta repertoires from subjects exposed to, actively infected with, or recovered from COVID-19 were included in the dataset. HLA class I and class II types, where available, came from metadata supplied by the sample provider rather than from assay-based typing. The repertoires were made available in a free public database intended to serve as a resource for research on the immune response to SARS-CoV-2. Results and caveats for the whole study, not just this receptor: How much clinical and demographic metadata was included differed by source and by participant, and the metadata was provided uncurated.

TCRbeta CDR3 regions were amplified from genomic DNA by means of the immunoSEQ Assay, a bias-controlled multiplex PCR. The authors' pipeline ran thus. Within the assay, amplification of reference gene primers was used to estimate how many nucleated cells each sample contained. To quantify the absolute abundance of each unique TCRbeta CDR3 rearrangement, sequence reads were collapsed and filtered. For each sample, productive Simpson clonality was calculated by taking the square root of Simpson's diversity index across productive rearrangements. The source is immuneACCESS, and TCRdb retained only in-frame sequences with V and J called. Part of the clones is not carried over; for the studies checked, unresolved V genes explain less than half of this, and the remainder is unexplained. Clone size and V and J calls were adopted from that table, with D and trimming inferred from the DNA. For this sample there are about 93,000 clones; approximately 87% appear just once. Roughly 1.5% of the sample belongs to the ten largest clones.

Each collaborating institution followed its own protocols to collect whole blood in K2EDTA tubes. For TCRbeta analysis, collaborators shipped samples in one of three forms: frozen whole blood, isolated PBMCs, or DNA extracted from either of those sample types. The V and J segments used are TRBV5-1 and TRBJ1-1; D gene: possibly TRBD1, on 6 matching bases. The sequencing sample was made of peripheral blood. This clonotype was sampled from a human donor with active COVID-19. The donor label of this sample is uncertain. The CDR3 reads as follows: CASSRWQGEAFF. Here is the DNA: TGCGCCAGCAGCCGGTGGCAGGGGGAAGCTTTCTTT.